A selection of T cell receptor beta chains follows, all from one sample in a study of T-cell memory formation after mild COVID-19. TCRdb passed the 5' RACE reads through MiXCR, listing each CDR3 protein once. Found here are more than 55,000 distinct CDR3 sequences, more than 8% of them singletons; the top ten hold about 1.1%. The sequencing sample was made of PBMCs or a T cell subset sorted from them (not recorded which). These receptors originate from a man younger than 30 who had mild COVID-19 (a few samples of this study predate the infection). Cell type and time point are not known. The CDR3 runs from the conserved cysteine through the conserved F or W. Each record gives: D gene, J gene, V gene, clone size, CDR3 DNA, CDR3 protein. The D gene is left open where the match is weak. The listing skips clone size in some rows; elsewhere it reads once, few, many or a size class.

>-|TRBJ1-1|TRBV28|few
TGTGCCAGCACTCCCTCCGGGGGGGCCAGGGGCACTGAAGCTTTCTTT
CASTPSGGARGTEAFF
>-|TRBJ2-3|TRBV5-1|-
TGCGCCAGCAGCTTGTCGGGCACGGAGGGAGATACGCAGTATTTT
CASSLSGTEGDTQYF
>-|TRBJ2-3|TRBV4-3|many
TGCGCCAGCAGCCAAGATGGCCAGGGTTCGTATACGCAGTATTTT
CASSQDGQGSYTQYF
>TRBD2|TRBJ2-1|TRBV5-1|-
TGCGCCAGCAGCCCAAGAGCGGGGGGGCCATCGATTGAGCAGTTCTTC
CASSPRAGGPSIEQFF
>TRBD2|TRBJ2-3|TRBV5-1|few
TGCGCCAGCACCGAGACTAGCGGATCGGGAGATACGCAGTATTTT
CASTETSGSGDTQYF
>-|TRBJ2-2|TRBV30|few
TGTGCCTGGGGACGCGGGGAGCTGTTTTTT
CAWGRGELFF
>-|TRBJ2-2|TRBV7-2|few
TGTGCCAGCAGCTTACAAGGGGCCCCCACCGGGGAGCTGTTTTTT
CASSLQGAPTGELFF
>-|TRBJ2-2|TRBV7-3|-
TGTGCCAGCAGCTTAACAACTAGTAGGAGCACCGGGGAGCTGTTTTTT
CASSLTTSRSTGELFF
>-|TRBJ2-3|TRBV4-2|few
TGTGCCAGCAGCCGGACGAAGGGGGCGGGGGTTCAAAATACGCAGTATTTT
CASSRTKGAGVQNTQYF
>TRBD2|TRBJ2-2|TRBV20-1|few
TGCAGTGCTCGGACTAGCGGGGGGGCCGGGGAGCTGTTTTTT
CSARTSGGAGELFF
>-|TRBJ1-6|TRBV7-3|few
TGTGCCAGCAGCTTAATGGAGAATTCACCCCTCCACTTT
CASSLMENSPLHF
>-|TRBJ2-1|TRBV5-1|many
TGCGCCAGCAGCGCTGATGTGCCGCCGAGCTCCTACAATGAGCAGTTCTTC
CASSADVPPSSYNEQFF
>-|TRBJ2-5|TRBV28|few
TGTGCCAGCAGTTTATGGGGAGGTCGGATCCGCACCCAGTACTTC
CASSLWGGRIRTQYF
>-|TRBJ2-1|TRBV27|few
TGTGCCAGCAGGCTGCAGGAGAATGAGCAGTTCTTC
CASRLQENEQFF
>-|TRBJ2-3|TRBV10-3|few
TGTGCCATCAGTGAGCCAGGCACAGATACGCAGTATTTT
CAISEPGTDTQYF
>TRBD1|TRBJ1-5|TRBV10-3|few
TGTGCCATCCAGGACAGGGAGGGGCCCCAGCATTTT
CAIQDREGPQHF